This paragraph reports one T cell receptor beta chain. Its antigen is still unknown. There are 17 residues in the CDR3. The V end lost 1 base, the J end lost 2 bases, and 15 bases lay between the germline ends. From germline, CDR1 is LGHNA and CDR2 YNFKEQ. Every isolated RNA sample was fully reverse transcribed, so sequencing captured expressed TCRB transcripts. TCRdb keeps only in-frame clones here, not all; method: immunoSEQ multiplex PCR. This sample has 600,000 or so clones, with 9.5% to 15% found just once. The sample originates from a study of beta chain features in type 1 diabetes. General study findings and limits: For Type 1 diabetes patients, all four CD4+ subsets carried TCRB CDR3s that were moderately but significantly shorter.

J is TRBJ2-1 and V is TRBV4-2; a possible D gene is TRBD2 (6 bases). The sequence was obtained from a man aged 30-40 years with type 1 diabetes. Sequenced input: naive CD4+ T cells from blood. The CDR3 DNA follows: TGTGCCAGCAGCCAAGTTCGCGGGGACCCCCCCTACAATGAGCAGTTCTTC. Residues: CASSQVRGDPPYNEQFF.